What follows describes a single TCR beta chain. Antigen specificity is unknown. Roughly 0.45 to 1 ug RNA was reverse transcribed with random hexamers. With immunoSEQ multiplex PCR, TCR beta CDR3 was amplified across 54 Vbeta and 13 Jbeta. From the immunoSEQ multiplex PCR reads, TCRdb called clonotypes with MiXCR, one entry per CDR3 protein. Seen here are around 270,000 distinct CDR3 sequences, approximately 85% observed once, and the top ten hold about 0.22%. The study sequenced TCR beta in blood CD8+ and CD4+ T cells. The sample originates from a study of CD8 T cells in Susac syndrome. General observations from the study: As acknowledged by the study, its TCR sequencing and HLA analysis included a relatively small number of individuals.

The CDR3 spans 15 residues. Unmatched junction bases numbered 4, after V lost 5 bases and J lost 3 bases. Per germline, CDR1 LGHNA and CDR2 YSLEER. This chain joins TRBV4-3 and TRBJ2-7, with 13 bases matching TRBD2. Sequenced: CD8+ T cells from PBMCs. The source of this sequence is a human donor with multiple sclerosis. The DNA for the CDR3 is TGCGCCAGCAGCGTCGGGACTAGCGGGATCTACGAGCAGTACTTC. Translated, it gives CASSVGTSGIYEQYF.